This T cell receptor beta chain emerged from a study of T cells after somatic rescue of genetic block. Assay: immunoSEQ multiplex PCR; the TCRdb copy retains only in-frame clones and omits some. The data hold approximately 100,000 clones, with 85% to 90% observed a single time. Sequencing used peripheral blood mononuclear cells (PBMCs). The TCR originated in a woman aged 18-29 years.

Here the CDR3 reads CASSLGGGHTEAFF. The DNA of the CDR3 is TGTGCCAGCAGCCTAGGGGGCGGACACACTGAAGCTTTCTTT. The chain is built from TRBV5-6 and TRBJ1-1; 7 bases agree with TRBD1. After removal of 4 bases from V and 3 bases from J, the junction contained 6 bases not matched to a gene. The CDR3 has 14 amino acids. CDR1 SGHDT and CDR2 YYEEEE come from the germline V gene.